Shown below are 20 T cell receptor beta chains from a single sample sequenced in a study of shared clonotypes between healthy human individuals. The repertoire was sequenced with immunoSEQ multiplex PCR; TCRdb's copy has only in-frame clones and lacks some. The table records more than 2,000,000 clones, approximately 95% of them present only once. The sequenced sample was naive CD4+ T cells from PBMCs. Subset in this sample: CD45RA+ positively selected. The receptor source for this set is a man younger than 30 in good health. Some clones in this sample may be carry-over from other donors' samples.

In this sample, this clone turned up a few times. J is TRBJ1-1 and V is TRBV5-1; weak D call: TRBD1 (6 bases). The germline V gene has CDR1 SGHRS and CDR2 YFSETQ. The CDR3 sequence is 15 residues long. Trimming removed 1 base at V and 1 base at J, with 11 bases between. CDR3 coding DNA: TGCGCCAGCAGCTTGACGGGGGCCAGGAACACTGAAGCTTTCTTT. Translating it yields CASSLTGARNTEAFF.

This sequence joins TRBV15 and TRBJ2-7; D not certain. This CDR3 comprises 14 residues. Germline-derived CDR1 and CDR2 are LNHNV and YYDKDF (reference sequence). Trimming removed 0 bases at V and 3 bases at J, with 9 bases between. CDR3 nucleotides: TGTGCCACCAGCAGAGATGTCAGGTACTACGAGCAGTACTTC. Translating it yields CATSRDVRYYEQYF.

This clone was seen once. This chain links TRBV28 with TRBJ2-7; a possible D gene is TRBD2 (6 bases). Looked up from germline, CDR1 is MDHEN and CDR2 is SYDVKM. CDR3 length: 15 residues. Between the trimmed V and J ends, which lost 4 bases and 4 bases, there was a span of 17 bases. The CDR3: CASSSSGLGPYEQYF. CDR3 bases: TGTGCCAGCAGTTCATCGGGACTCGGGCCTTACGAGCAGTACTTC.

This chain joins TRBV2 and TRBJ2-1; D is unresolved. Trimming shortened V by 6 bases and J by 6 bases, and 15 bases separated the two germline ends. CDR3 length: 14 amino acids. CDR1 SNHLY and CDR2 FYNNEI come from the germline V gene. CDR3 sequence reads: CASRADMASNEQFF. The CDR3 DNA follows: TGTGCCAGCAGGGCAGATATGGCTAGCAATGAGCAGTTCTTC.

The chain links TRBV6-6 to TRBJ2-7; a weak D match, TRBD2 (6 bases). Deletions cut 5 bases from V and 1 base from J, with 15 bases between. This CDR3 comprises 15 residues. Germline values: CDR1 MNHNY, CDR2 SVGAGI (reference sequence). The CDR3 reads CASSASGLQSYEQYF. The CDR3 DNA follows: TGTGCCAGCAGTGCTTCGGGACTCCAGTCCTACGAGCAGTACTTC.

This clone was counted a few times. The V call is TRBV7-8, the J call TRBJ2-7; the D gene is possibly TRBD1 (6 bases). Between the trimmed V and J ends, which lost 5 bases and 2 bases, there was a span of 13 bases. From germline, CDR1 is SGHVS and CDR2 FQNEAQ. The CDR3 is made up of 14 amino acids. CDR3 loop: CASSPPRGPYEQYF. The CDR3 region has the DNA TGTGCCAGCAGCCCTCCCAGGGGACCCTACGAGCAGTACTTC.

The genes are TRBV6-5 and TRBJ2-7; weak D call: TRBD2 (5 bases). This CDR3 is built from 14 residues. Germline V CDR1 and CDR2: MNHEY, SVGAGI. The V and J ends lost 6 bases and 3 bases respectively, with 15 bases between them. As DNA, the CDR3 is TGTGCCAGCAGGGAGTGGCAAGGAGGCTACGAGCAGTACTTC. This translates into CASREWQGGYEQYF.

The chain employs TRBV5-6 and TRBJ1-5; possibly TRBD1 for D (5 bases). V dropped 0 bases and J dropped 2 bases, with 6 bases sitting between them. The length of the CDR3 is 14 residues. Germline CDR1 and CDR2: SGHDT and YYEEEE. This chain's CDR3 is CASSLEQGNQPQHF. The CDR3 coding sequence is TGTGCCAGCAGCTTGGAACAGGGCAATCAGCCCCAGCATTTT.

The rearrangement links TRBV5-1 to TRBJ2-3, with D possibly being TRBD1 or TRBD2 (5 bases each). The CDR3 sequence is 16 residues long. V lost 7 bases and J 4 bases, leaving 22 bases between the germline ends. The germline V gene has CDR1 SGHRS and CDR2 YFSETQ. The DNA of the CDR3 is TGCGCCAGCGGGCCCAGCTTGGGGGACCGGCCAGATACGCAGTATTTT. It is translated as CASGPSLGDRPDTQYF.

The chain recombines TRBV29-1 with TRBJ2-5; the match to TRBD2 covers 11 bases. After removal of 8 bases from V and 3 bases from J, the junction contained 11 bases not matched to a gene. This CDR3 region has 15 residues. CDR1 is SQVTM, CDR2 ANQGSEA, per germline. The CDR3 coding sequence is TGCAGCCACTCCTTTGGTAGCGGGAGGGAAGAGACCCAGTACTTC. It specifies CSHSFGSGREETQYF.

The J gene is TRBJ1-1, the V gene TRBV7-9, with TRBD1 identical over 7 bases. The CDR3 extends over 13 amino acids. Germline V lookup: CDR1 SEHNR, CDR2 FQNEAQ (reference sequence). The ends lost 5 bases at V and 8 bases at J; junction bases unmatched: 8. In nucleotides, the CDR3 is TGTGCCAGCAGCCGAACAGGGGTCAGGGAAGCTTTCTTT. Protein: CASSRTGVREAFF.

The V call is TRBV19, the J call TRBJ2-5; 7 bases are a match to TRBD1. V shed 6 bases, J shed 4 bases, and the junction held 5 bases outside the gene matches. The germline V gene has CDR1 LNHDA and CDR2 SQIVND (reference sequence). CDR3 length: 13 amino acids. The CDR3 DNA follows: TGTGCCAGTAGCGGGGACAGAGGAGAGACCCAGTACTTC. Translating it yields CASSGDRGETQYF.

The chain employs TRBV5-1 and TRBJ1-4; 7 bases are shared with TRBD1. The length of the CDR3 is 16 residues. The V gene's germline CDR1 is SGHRS and CDR2 YFSETQ. V was pared by 0 bases and J by 6 bases, with 8 bases of the junction left unmatched. Here the CDR3 reads CASSLAPTGLDEKLFF. In nucleotides, the CDR3 is TGCGCCAGCAGCTTGGCACCGACAGGGCTGGATGAAAAACTGTTTTTT.

V and J are TRBV11-2 and TRBJ2-1, with D perhaps TRBD2 (5 bases). V lost 3 bases and J lost 5, with 14 bases in between. Germline CDR1 SGHAT, CDR2 FQNNGV. The CDR3 extends over 15 amino acids. CDR3 protein: CASSFDYLNNNEQFF. CDR3 DNA: TGTGCCAGCAGCTTTGACTACCTCAATAACAATGAGCAGTTCTTC.

The chain employs TRBV4-3 and TRBJ2-2, with D perhaps assigned TRBD1 or TRBD2 (5 bases each). Trimming removed 0 bases from V and 3 bases from J, with 14 bases in between. The CDR3 length is 17 residues. CDR1 LGHNA and CDR2 YSLEER come from the germline V gene. The CDR3 sequence: CASSQEFGTDYTGELFF. The CDR3 bases are TGCGCCAGCAGCCAAGAGTTCGGGACGGATTACACCGGGGAGCTGTTTTTT.

The rearrangement links TRBV2 to TRBJ1-5, with D maybe TRBD1 (6 bases). This CDR3 has 13 residues. Germline V lookup: CDR1 SNHLY, CDR2 FYNNEI. The germline V and J ends were trimmed by 5 bases and 8 bases, with 13 bases remaining between them. The CDR3 region has the DNA TGTGCCAGCAGTCAAGGGGGAGGTAAGCCCCAGCATTTT. The encoded protein is CASSQGGGKPQHF.

The chain has TRBV7-3 and TRBJ1-1, with D maybe TRBD1 (5 bases). The CDR3 contains 15 residues. Trimming cost V 5 bases and J 5 bases, with 18 bases left between them. Looked up from germline, CDR1 is SGHTA and CDR2 is FQGTGA. The DNA for the CDR3 is TGTGCCAGCAGCCCCCAACCTGGGGGGGAAACTGAAGCTTTCTTT. The encoded protein is CASSPQPGGETEAFF.

V and J are TRBV5-1 and TRBJ2-1; no firm D call. Trimming took 3 bases from V and 2 from J, leaving 6 bases between them. Germline V gene data show CDR1 as SGHRS and CDR2 as YFSETQ. This CDR3 region has 13 residues. DNA of the CDR3: TGCGCCAGCAGCTATAGTCCCTACAATGAGCAGTTCTTC. Translated, it gives CASSYSPYNEQFF.

The gene calls are TRBV5-1 and TRBJ2-3, with TRBD2 as a possible D gene (5 bases). CDR1 SGHRS and CDR2 YFSETQ come from the germline V gene. Trimming shortened V by 3 bases and J by 1 base, and 12 bases separated the two germline ends. This CDR3 comprises 15 residues. The CDR3 coding sequence is TGCGCCAGCAGCTCCTCGGACTCAGGCACAGATACGCAGTATTTT. Protein sequence: CASSSSDSGTDTQYF.

The chain couples TRBV6-5 to TRBJ1-5; 7 bases line up with TRBD1. V gave up 4 bases and J gave up 10 bases; unmatched junction bases: 10. This CDR3 comprises 14 residues. Per the germline V gene, CDR1 is MNHEY and CDR2 is SVGAGI. CDR3 coding DNA: TGTGCCAGCAGTTTAGGGACAGCCATCAGCCCCCAGCATTTT. It encodes CASSLGTAISPQHF.